These T cell receptor beta chains were read from a single sample in a study of Graves' ophthalmopathy and Graves' hyperthyroidism. Each CDR3 protein gets one entry after TCRdb re-called the multiplex PCR reads with MiXCR. Here the sample spans under 250,000 distinct CDR3 sequences, about 22% being singletons. The material sequenced was peripheral blood. The receptors derive from a woman in her fifties or sixties with Graves' ophthalmopathy. Each CDR3 is given with its conserved first and last residue. The D gene is left open where the match is weak. Size tells how often a clone was seen (once, few, many) or the class of an expanded clone, and some rows leave it out.

>TRBV5-1|many|.|TRBJ2-5
CASSFRAGELETQYF
TGCGCCAGCAGCTTCAGAGCAGGGGAGTTGGAGACCCAGTACTTC
>TRBV4-1|many|.|TRBJ2-5
CASSQDTVGTAQETQYF
TGCGCCAGCAGCCAAGATACCGTCGGGACGGCCCAAGAGACCCAGTACTTC
>TRBV27|many|.|TRBJ1-2
CASRLADGLGYTF
TGTGCCAGCAGACTTGCGGACGGGCTTGGCTACACCTTC
>TRBV5-1|many|.|TRBJ2-5
CASSLVAVQETQYF
TGCGCCAGCAGCTTGGTAGCAGTCCAAGAGACCCAGTACTTC
>TRBV11-2|many|.|TRBJ1-5
CASSLHWTVCQPQHF
TGTGCCAGCAGCTTACATTGGACGGTGTGCCAGCCCCAGCATTTT
>TRBV12-3/TRBV12-4|.|.|TRBJ2-7
CASSEAINEQYF
TGTGCCAGCAGTGAAGCGATAAACGAGCAGTACTTC
>TRBV12-3/TRBV12-4|many|.|TRBJ1-3
CASSRDGAGNTIYF
TGTGCCAGCAGCCGAGACGGGGCTGGAAACACCATATATTTT
>TRBV15|many|TRBD1|TRBJ2-7
CATSRGPGQGGAAYEQYF
TGTGCCACCAGCAGGGGACCGGGACAGGGGGGGGCTGCCTACGAGCAGTACTTC
>TRBV30|many|TRBD1|TRBJ1-1
CAWSEDRVDTEAFF
TGTGCCTGGAGTGAGGACAGGGTGGACACTGAAGCTTTCTTT
>TRBV27|many|.|TRBJ1-5
CASSIKGGYSNQPQHF
TGTGCCAGCAGCATTAAGGGGGGCTATAGCAATCAGCCCCAGCATTTT
>TRBV18|many|.|TRBJ1-6
CASSPKGQGSAVNSPLHF
TGTGCCAGCTCACCAAAAGGCCAGGGGAGCGCGGTTAATTCACCCCTCCACTTT
>TRBV28|many|.|TRBJ1-5
CASRGAQGNNQPQHF
TGTGCCAGCAGGGGGGCACAGGGTAACAATCAGCCCCAGCATTTT
>TRBV5-8|few|.|TRBJ1-5
CASSYRTAGDQPQHF
TGTGCCAGCAGCTACAGGACAGCGGGGGATCAGCCCCAGCATTTT
>TRBV9|few|.|TRBJ1-1
CASSAGVIAEAFF
TGTGCCAGCAGCGCCGGCGTAATCGCTGAAGCTTTCTTT
>TRBV12-3/TRBV12-4|many|TRBD1|TRBJ2-7
CASSDDRGRRGGYEQYF
TGTGCCAGCAGTGATGACAGGGGGCGACGGGGAGGTTACGAGCAGTACTTC
>TRBV28|many|TRBD2|TRBJ2-5
CASRPKAGGEETQYF
TGTGCCAGCAGGCCTAAAGCGGGAGGGGAGGAGACCCAGTACTTC
>TRBV12-3/TRBV12-4|many|.|TRBJ2-5
CASRPSYSQETQYF
TGTGCCAGCAGACCCTCCTACTCCCAAGAGACCCAGTACTTC
>TRBV28|many|TRBD1|TRBJ1-5
CASSTQTDRGAQHF
TGTGCCAGCAGCACGCAAACCGACAGGGGGGCCCAGCATTTT
>TRBV27|many|.|TRBJ1-5
CASSLRQHNQPQHF
TGTGCCAGCAGTCTCCGACAGCACAATCAGCCCCAGCATTTT
>TRBV25-1|.|.|TRBJ2-5
CASSETALWETQYF
TGTGCCAGCAGCGAGACAGCCCTGTGGGAGACCCAGTACTTC
>TRBV29-1|many|TRBD1|TRBJ2-5
CSVRHRDREETQYF
TGCAGCGTGCGTCACCGGGACAGGGAAGAGACCCAGTACTTC
>TRBV19|many|TRBD1|TRBJ1-1
CASKPDRANTEAFF
TGTGCCAGTAAACCCGACAGGGCGAACACTGAAGCTTTCTTT
>TRBV2|.|.|TRBJ2-2
CASSSIGDVGELYF
TGTGCCAGCAGTTCTATAGGGGATGTCGGAGAGCTGTATTTT
>TRBV28|once|.|TRBJ2-7
CASSTPTGNLIEQYF
TGTGCCAGCAGTACCCCCACCGGGAATCTAATCGAGCAGTACTTC
>TRBV12-3/TRBV12-4|.|.|TRBJ2-3
CASNCPGRAWDTQYF
TGTGCCAGCAACTGCCCCGGGCGGGCTTGGGATACGCAGTATTTT
>TRBV20-1|few|TRBD1|TRBJ2-4
CSARTGGLTIAKNIQYF
TGCAGTGCTAGAACAGGGGGCCTAACTATAGCCAAAAACATTCAGTACTTC
>TRBV29-1|.|TRBD1|TRBJ1-2
CSVTHEGASYGYTF
TGCAGCGTGACGCATGAGGGGGCCTCCTATGGCTACACCTTC
>TRBV20-1|many|.|TRBJ1-5
CSARDARQLSNQPQHF
TGCAGTGCTAGAGATGCTAGGCAACTTAGCAATCAGCCCCAGCATTTT
>TRBV7-8|many|.|TRBJ1-6
CASSLRGSSYNSPLHF
TGTGCCAGCAGCTTACGGGGCAGCTCCTATAATTCACCCCTCCACTTT
>TRBV6-5|many|.|TRBJ2-7
CASSYTDTTNEQYF
TGTGCCAGCAGTTACACGGACACCACCAACGAGCAGTACTTC
>TRBV6-1|many|.|TRBJ1-5
CASRLDQDRNLLPQHF
TGTGCCAGCAGGCTCGACCAGGACCGGAATTTATTACCCCAGCATTTT
>TRBV6-9|.|.|TRBJ1-5
CASSYSTILGDQPQHF
TGTGCCAGCAGTTATTCGACGATCCTTGGGGATCAGCCCCAGCATTTT
>TRBV3-1|few|TRBD2|TRBJ2-7
CASSPPRTSGRSNLYEQYF
TGTGCCAGCAGCCCACCCCGGACTAGCGGGAGGTCCAATCTCTACGAGCAGTACTTC
>TRBV4-1|many|.|TRBJ2-5
CASSQGRGETQYF
TGCGCCAGCAGCCAAGGACGTGGGGAGACCCAGTACTTC
>TRBV4-1|many|TRBD1|TRBJ1-6
CASSQEDRNHSPLHF
TGCGCCAGCAGCCAAGAGGACAGGAATCATTCACCCCTCCACTTT
>TRBV12-3/TRBV12-4|many|TRBD1|TRBJ2-5
CASSLGQGAGRF
TGTGCCAGCAGTTTGGGACAGGGGGCGGGACGATTC
>TRBV4-1|many|.|TRBJ1-6
CASSQVANSPLHF
TGCGCCAGCAGCCAAGTAGCCAATTCACCCCTCCACTTT
>TRBV6-5|many|TRBD2|TRBJ2-5
CASRAQRERETQYF
TGTGCCAGCAGAGCCCAGCGGGAGCGGGAGACCCAGTACTTC
>TRBV4-2|many|TRBD2|TRBJ2-7
CASSQDPLAAYEQYF
TGTGCCAGCAGCCAAGATCCCCTAGCGGCCTACGAGCAGTACTTC
>TRBV3-1|.|.|TRBJ1-2
CASSQGFGPYGYTF
TGTGCCAGCAGCCAAGGTTTTGGTCCCTATGGCTACACCTTC
>TRBV28|many|.|TRBJ1-2
CASSTFETDYGYTF
TGTGCCAGCAGTACTTTCGAGACAGACTATGGCTACACCTTC
>TRBV6-5|many|.|TRBJ2-7
CASSYSFSQLGEQYF
TGTGCCAGCAGTTACTCTTTCTCCCAACTTGGCGAGCAGTACTTC
>TRBV28|.|TRBD1|TRBJ2-7
CASSLRGQGRYEQYF
TGTGCCAGCAGTTTAAGGGGACAGGGGCGCTACGAGCAGTACTTC
>TRBV7-3|many|TRBD1|TRBJ1-3
CASSSRTGQLVSSGNTIYF
TGTGCCAGCAGCTCCCGGACAGGGCAGCTCGTAAGCTCTGGAAACACCATATATTTT
>TRBV12-3/TRBV12-4|many|.|TRBJ2-5
CASSPQGIGTQYF
TGTGCCAGCAGTCCCCAGGGGATCGGGACCCAGTACTTC
>TRBV9|many|.|TRBJ2-3
CASSGRTPPQLDTQYF
TGTGCCAGCAGCGGAAGGACTCCTCCTCAACTTGATACGCAGTATTTT
>TRBV3-1|.|.|TRBJ2-3
CASSQVSGLADTQYF
TGTGCCAGCAGCCAAGTGTCAGGGCTCGCAGATACGCAGTATTTT
>TRBV19|few|.|TRBJ1-2
CAIRTADYGYTF
TGTGCCATTCGGACCGCGGACTATGGCTACACCTTC
>TRBV6-1|many|.|TRBJ1-1
CASSEDVENTEAFF
TGTGCCAGCAGTGAAGACGTGGAGAACACTGAAGCTTTCTTT
>TRBV12-3/TRBV12-4|.|TRBD2|TRBJ2-5
CASSFRMSGRAEETQYF
TGTGCCAGCAGTTTTAGGATGAGCGGGAGGGCCGAGGAGACCCAGTACTTC
>TRBV7-9|many|.|TRBJ1-2
CASSPRIPNYGYTF
TGTGCCAGCAGCCCACGGATCCCTAACTATGGCTACACCTTC
>TRBV9|many|.|TRBJ1-2
CASSSPESNYGYTF
TGTGCCAGCAGCAGTCCGGAGTCTAACTATGGCTACACCTTC
>TRBV12-3/TRBV12-4|.|.|TRBJ1-5
CASRLQGSQPQHF
TGTGCCAGCAGACTACAGGGTTCCCAGCCCCAGCATTTT
>TRBV30|many|.|TRBJ1-2
CAWSPKGGNYGYTF
TGTGCCTGGAGCCCAAAGGGCGGAAACTATGGCTACACCTTC
>TRBV11-1|many|.|TRBJ1-3
CASSQRGGGPSGNTIYF
TGTGCCAGCAGCCAACGCGGGGGAGGTCCCTCTGGAAACACCATATATTTT
>TRBV30|many|TRBD2|TRBJ2-7
CAWSVLGLAGASSNEQYF
TGTGCCTGGAGTGTACTCGGACTAGCGGGAGCAAGCAGCAACGAGCAGTACTTC
>TRBV28|many|.|TRBJ2-4
CASSPQLSAKNIQYF
TGTGCCAGCAGTCCCCAGCTGTCGGCCAAAAACATTCAGTACTTC
>TRBV19|many|.|TRBJ1-6
CASLEGASYNSPLHF
TGTGCCAGTTTGGAAGGGGCATCCTATAATTCACCCCTCCACTTT
>TRBV2|many|.|TRBJ1-5
CASSEQSGIGNQPQHF
TGTGCCAGCAGTGAACAATCAGGCATCGGCAATCAGCCCCAGCATTTT
>TRBV5-1|many|.|TRBJ2-5
CASSQRTQETQYF
TGCGCCAGCAGCCAACGGACGCAAGAGACCCAGTACTTC